This T cell receptor (beta chain) derives from a study of cytomegalovirus exposure and HLA in healthy donors. Notes on this clone: Antigen specificity is unknown.

The CDR3 covers 14 residues. V gave up 3 bases and J gave up 5 bases, with 14 bases separating them. CDR1 and CDR2 (germline): LNHDA, SQIVND (reference sequence). Whole-study results and caveats: Upon later analysis, TCR association rates were observed to vary by HLA locus, being highest for DRB1 and lowest for HLA-C. The Asian-associated ancestry cluster reportedly had fewer N-insertions than the roughly 670-donor mean in a later analysis.

PCR primers comprised 60 Vbeta and 13 Jbeta primers. Using immunoSEQ multiplex PCR, the repertoire was profiled, and TCRdb retains in-frame clones only, with some absent. The table includes roughly 180,000 clones, about four fifths detected once. The chain recombines TRBV19 with TRBJ2-7; no clear D gene. The clonotype was recovered from a girl aged 10-17 years in good health and CMV-seropositive. Sequenced sample: PBMCs. CDR3 loop: CASSMRPRSDEQYF. The CDR3 nucleotides are TGTGCCAGTAGTATGCGGCCCAGATCTGACGAGCAGTACTTC.